Listed below are T cell receptor beta chains from one sample, sequenced in a study of beta chain features in type 1 diabetes. Profiling relied on immunoSEQ multiplex PCR, and the TCRdb table lists in-frame clones only, not all of them. The sample contains approximately 150,000 clones, about 10% of which appear only once. Sequences were obtained from central memory CD4+ T cells from blood. Receptor source: a man aged 30 to 45 with type 1 diabetes. CDR3s include the opening cysteine and the closing phenylalanine or tryptophan. The order of the fields is clone size, D gene, J gene, V gene, CDR3 protein, CDR3 DNA. A D gene is named only where the DNA matches it firmly. Clone size is given for some rows only: seen once, a few or many times, or a class if the clone is expanded.

clone size: NA; D gene: NA; J gene: TRBJ1-2; V gene: TRBV19; CDR3 protein: CASSTQATANYGYTF; CDR3 DNA: TGTGCCAGTAGTACCCAGGCGACAGCCAACTATGGCTACACCTTC
clone size: many; D gene: TRBD1; J gene: TRBJ1-5; V gene: TRBV7-2; CDR3 protein: CASSPQGNSNQPQHF; CDR3 DNA: TGTGCCAGCAGCCCACAGGGGAATAGCAATCAGCCCCAGCATTTT
clone size: NA; D gene: NA; J gene: TRBJ2-3; V gene: TRBV10-3; CDR3 protein: CAISGEADTQYF; CDR3 DNA: TGTGCCATCAGTGGTGAGGCAGATACGCAGTATTTT
clone size: many; D gene: NA; J gene: TRBJ1-1; V gene: TRBV7-9; CDR3 protein: CASSSQGGTEAFF; CDR3 DNA: TGTGCCAGCAGCTCTCAGGGTGGCACTGAAGCTTTCTTT
clone size: few; D gene: NA; J gene: TRBJ2-7; V gene: TRBV2; CDR3 protein: CASSLSSEQYF; CDR3 DNA: TGTGCCAGCAGTCTTAGTTCCGAGCAGTACTTC
clone size: NA; D gene: TRBD1; J gene: TRBJ2-1; V gene: TRBV7-2; CDR3 protein: CASSLQGGTGGAEQFF; CDR3 DNA: TGTGCCAGCAGCTTGCAGGGGGGTACAGGGGGCGCGGAGCAGTTCTTC
clone size: NA; D gene: NA; J gene: TRBJ2-5; V gene: TRBV6-5; CDR3 protein: CASRYLETQYF; CDR3 DNA: TGTGCCAGCAGGTATCTGGAGACCCAGTACTTC
clone size: NA; D gene: TRBD2; J gene: TRBJ2-5; V gene: TRBV4-2; CDR3 protein: CASSPGSGGLQETQYF; CDR3 DNA: TGTGCCAGCAGCCCTGGCAGCGGGGGGCTTCAAGAGACCCAGTACTTC
clone size: NA; D gene: TRBD1; J gene: TRBJ2-1; V gene: TRBV2; CDR3 protein: CASSDGTEYNEQFF; CDR3 DNA: TGTGCCAGCAGTGATGGGACAGAGTACAATGAGCAGTTCTTC
clone size: NA; D gene: NA; J gene: TRBJ2-7; V gene: TRBV2; CDR3 protein: CASIEHVTSYEQYF; CDR3 DNA: TGTGCCAGCATCGAGCACGTAACCTCCTACGAGCAGTACTTC
clone size: few; D gene: NA; J gene: TRBJ1-6; V gene: TRBV30; CDR3 protein: CAWGQRENSPLHF; CDR3 DNA: TGTGCCTGGGGACAGCGGGAAAATTCACCCCTCCACTTT
clone size: few; D gene: NA; J gene: TRBJ2-3; V gene: TRBV18; CDR3 protein: CASSHRDSSTDTQYF; CDR3 DNA: TGTGCCAGCTCACACCGGGACTCCAGCACAGATACGCAGTATTTT
clone size: few; D gene: NA; J gene: TRBJ2-6; V gene: TRBV7-2; CDR3 protein: CASSSLGGTGANVLTF; CDR3 DNA: TGTGCCAGCAGCTCCCTGGGGGGTACTGGGGCCAACGTCCTGACTTTC
clone size: many; D gene: TRBD1; J gene: TRBJ2-7; V gene: TRBV29-1; CDR3 protein: CSTRTGSGEQYF; CDR3 DNA: TGCAGCACCCGGACAGGTTCAGGAGAGCAGTACTTC
clone size: NA; D gene: NA; J gene: TRBJ1-5; V gene: TRBV2; CDR3 protein: CASSVRGLGQPQHF; CDR3 DNA: TGTGCCAGCAGTGTGCGGGGGCTTGGACAGCCCCAGCATTTT
clone size: few; D gene: NA; J gene: TRBJ2-5; V gene: TRBV4-1; CDR3 protein: CASSLHGTPGETQYF; CDR3 DNA: TGCGCCAGCAGTTTACACGGGACACCGGGAGAGACCCAGTACTTC
clone size: NA; D gene: TRBD2; J gene: TRBJ2-7; V gene: TRBV30; CDR3 protein: CAWRASGAPWYEQYF; CDR3 DNA: TGTGCCTGGAGGGCTAGCGGGGCCCCTTGGTACGAGCAGTACTTC
clone size: NA; D gene: NA; J gene: TRBJ2-2; V gene: TRBV7-2; CDR3 protein: CASSSSAVEDTGELFF; CDR3 DNA: TGTGCCAGCAGCTCGTCAGCTGTTGAGGACACCGGGGAGCTGTTTTTT
clone size: few; D gene: NA; J gene: TRBJ2-2; V gene: TRBV6-6; CDR3 protein: CASNLRGGTGELFF; CDR3 DNA: TGTGCCAGCAACTTACGAGGGGGCACCGGGGAGCTGTTTTTT
clone size: few; D gene: NA; J gene: TRBJ2-6; V gene: TRBV6-5; CDR3 protein: CASSLRQPSGANVLTF; CDR3 DNA: TGTGCCAGCAGTTTGCGACAGCCCTCTGGGGCCAACGTCCTGACTTTC
clone size: NA; D gene: TRBD2; J gene: TRBJ2-6; V gene: TRBV27; CDR3 protein: CASSLTSTGSGANVLTF; CDR3 DNA: TGTGCCAGCAGCTTGACTAGCACCGGGTCTGGGGCCAACGTCCTGACTTTC
clone size: NA; D gene: TRBD2; J gene: TRBJ2-1; V gene: TRBV2; CDR3 protein: CASSWTSGRDNEQFF; CDR3 DNA: TGTGCCAGCAGTTGGACTAGCGGGCGGGACAATGAGCAGTTCTTC
clone size: NA; D gene: NA; J gene: TRBJ1-3; V gene: TRBV30; CDR3 protein: CAWSVSSGNTIYF; CDR3 DNA: TGTGCCTGGAGTGTTAGCTCCGGAAACACCATATATTTT
clone size: NA; D gene: TRBD2; J gene: TRBJ2-1; V gene: TRBV4-2; CDR3 protein: CASSSSGTSGNNEQFF; CDR3 DNA: TGTGCCAGCAGCTCCTCCGGGACTAGCGGAAACAATGAGCAGTTCTTC
clone size: NA; D gene: TRBD2; J gene: TRBJ2-3; V gene: TRBV11-2; CDR3 protein: CARRGAGAADTQYF; CDR3 DNA: TGTGCCAGACGGGGAGCGGGGGCGGCAGATACGCAGTATTTT
clone size: few; D gene: TRBD1; J gene: TRBJ2-7; V gene: TRBV6-5; CDR3 protein: CASSRGQGLEQYF; CDR3 DNA: TGTGCCAGCAGTAGGGGACAGGGCCTCGAGCAGTACTTC
clone size: few; D gene: NA; J gene: TRBJ1-2; V gene: TRBV28; CDR3 protein: CASSSGQNYGYTF; CDR3 DNA: TGTGCCAGCAGTTCCGGACAGAACTATGGCTACACCTTC
clone size: NA; D gene: TRBD1; J gene: TRBJ1-2; V gene: TRBV12-5; CDR3 protein: CASGKDRAGYGYTF; CDR3 DNA: TGTGCTAGTGGCAAGGACAGGGCTGGCTATGGCTACACCTTC
clone size: NA; D gene: TRBD1; J gene: TRBJ2-7; V gene: TRBV7-2; CDR3 protein: CASSPQGQGTYEQYF; CDR3 DNA: TGTGCCAGCAGCCCCCAAGGACAGGGTACCTACGAGCAGTACTTC
clone size: NA; D gene: TRBD1; J gene: TRBJ1-2; V gene: TRBV19; CDR3 protein: CATGPGQGLYGYTF; CDR3 DNA: TGTGCCACCGGGCCGGGACAGGGACTCTATGGCTACACCTTC
clone size: few; D gene: NA; J gene: TRBJ2-7; V gene: TRBV5-6; CDR3 protein: CASSPGLFGKQYF; CDR3 DNA: TGTGCCAGCAGTCCCGGGCTGTTCGGGAAGCAGTACTTC
clone size: few; D gene: TRBD1; J gene: TRBJ2-5; V gene: TRBV27; CDR3 protein: CASSSYRGDQETQYF; CDR3 DNA: TGTGCCAGCAGTTCTTACAGGGGTGATCAAGAGACCCAGTACTTC
clone size: few; D gene: NA; J gene: TRBJ2-3; V gene: TRBV5-4; CDR3 protein: CASSSYTDTQYF; CDR3 DNA: TGTGCCAGCAGTAGCTACACAGATACGCAGTATTTT
clone size: few; D gene: NA; J gene: TRBJ2-1; V gene: TRBV19; CDR3 protein: CASSDRRYNEQFF; CDR3 DNA: TGTGCCAGTAGTGATAGGAGGTACAATGAGCAGTTCTTC
clone size: NA; D gene: NA; J gene: TRBJ2-5; V gene: TRBV2; CDR3 protein: CASSGRAETQYF; CDR3 DNA: TGTGCCAGCAGTGGCAGGGCGGAGACCCAGTACTTC
clone size: NA; D gene: NA; J gene: TRBJ1-5; V gene: TRBV19; CDR3 protein: CASSIREARRNQPQHF; CDR3 DNA: TGTGCCAGTAGTATTAGGGAGGCCCGGCGCAATCAGCCCCAGCATTTT
clone size: many; D gene: NA; J gene: TRBJ2-7; V gene: TRBV5-1; CDR3 protein: CASSLAGTGEYEQYF; CDR3 DNA: TGCGCCAGCAGCTTGGCCGGGACGGGGGAATACGAGCAGTACTTC
clone size: NA; D gene: TRBD1; J gene: TRBJ1-4; V gene: TRBV28; CDR3 protein: CASINRGKNEKLFF; CDR3 DNA: TGTGCCAGCATTAACAGGGGGAAAAATGAAAAACTGTTTTTT
clone size: NA; D gene: NA; J gene: TRBJ1-2; V gene: TRBV7-2; CDR3 protein: CASSLDSVSYGYTF; CDR3 DNA: TGTGCCAGCAGCTTAGACAGTGTCTCCTATGGCTACACCTTC
clone size: NA; D gene: TRBD1; J gene: TRBJ2-1; V gene: TRBV5-1; CDR3 protein: CASSSQGAGNEQFF; CDR3 DNA: TGCGCCAGCAGCTCCCAGGGGGCTGGGAATGAGCAGTTCTTC
clone size: few; D gene: NA; J gene: TRBJ1-2; V gene: TRBV7-2; CDR3 protein: CASSLVGSTYGYTF; CDR3 DNA: TGTGCCAGCAGCTTAGTGGGGAGCACCTATGGCTACACCTTC
clone size: many; D gene: NA; J gene: TRBJ2-1; V gene: TRBV23-1; CDR3 protein: CASSHIHRRSYNEQFF; CDR3 DNA: TGCGCCAGCAGTCACATACACCGTCGCTCCTACAATGAGCAGTTCTTC
clone size: NA; D gene: TRBD1; J gene: TRBJ2-3; V gene: TRBV7-9; CDR3 protein: CASSLGQGNADTQYF; CDR3 DNA: TGTGCCAGCAGCTTGGGACAGGGGAACGCAGATACGCAGTATTTT
clone size: NA; D gene: NA; J gene: TRBJ2-7; V gene: TRBV13; CDR3 protein: CASSFTQGSEQYF; CDR3 DNA: TGTGCCAGCAGCTTCACTCAAGGGAGCGAGCAGTACTTC
clone size: few; D gene: TRBD1; J gene: TRBJ2-7; V gene: TRBV6-5; CDR3 protein: CASKRTGVDEQYF; CDR3 DNA: TGTGCCAGCAAAAGGACAGGGGTCGACGAGCAGTACTTC